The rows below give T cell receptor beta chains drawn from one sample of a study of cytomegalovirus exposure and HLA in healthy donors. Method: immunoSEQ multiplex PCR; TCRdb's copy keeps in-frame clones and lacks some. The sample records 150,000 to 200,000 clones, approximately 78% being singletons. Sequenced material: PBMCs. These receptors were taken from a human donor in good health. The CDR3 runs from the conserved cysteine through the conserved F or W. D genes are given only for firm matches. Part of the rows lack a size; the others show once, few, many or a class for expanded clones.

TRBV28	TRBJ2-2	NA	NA	TGTGCCAGCAGGGGCGTTGTGAACACCGGGGAGCTGTTTTTT	CASRGVVNTGELFF
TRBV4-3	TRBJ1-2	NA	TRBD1	TGCGCCAGCAGCCAAGAATCCCAGGTCCAGGGGGCGGATGGCTACACCTTC	CASSQESQVQGADGYTF
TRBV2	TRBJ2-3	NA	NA	TGTGCCAGCAGTGAAGATAGATCTAGCACAGATACGCAGTATTTT	CASSEDRSSTDTQYF
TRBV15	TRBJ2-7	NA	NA	TGTGCCACCAGCAGAGATTGGGAGGAGCAGTACTTC	CATSRDWEEQYF
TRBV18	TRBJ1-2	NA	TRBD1	TGTGCCAGCTCAGGCATGGACAGGGGACGTGCTGGCTACACCTTC	CASSGMDRGRAGYTF
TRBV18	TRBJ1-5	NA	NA	TGTGCCAGCTCACCCGAGTGGTCACAGCCCCAGCATTTT	CASSPEWSQPQHF
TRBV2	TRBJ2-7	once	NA	TGTGCCAGCGGGCAGGGATACGAGCAGTACTTC	CASGQGYEQYF
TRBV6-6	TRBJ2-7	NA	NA	TGTGCCAGCAGTTACGACCCGGGAAACTCCTACGAGCAGTACTTC	CASSYDPGNSYEQYF
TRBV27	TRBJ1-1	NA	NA	TGTGCCAGCAGTTTAATCGGGGCTGAAGCTTTCTTT	CASSLIGAEAFF
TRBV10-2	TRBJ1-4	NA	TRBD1	TGCGCCAGCCAGGGGGCGCGGGATAATGAAAAACTGTTTTTT	CASQGARDNEKLFF
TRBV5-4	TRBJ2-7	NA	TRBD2	TGTGCCAGCAGCCCTAGAAGCGATGGACTAGCGGGTTCCTACGAGCAGTACTTC	CASSPRSDGLAGSYEQYF
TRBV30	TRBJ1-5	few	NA	TGTGCCTGGGGACAGAGCAGCAATCAGCCCCAGCATTTT	CAWGQSSNQPQHF
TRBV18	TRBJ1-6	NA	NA	TGTGCCAGCTCACCTTCGTTCGAGGACAGAAGCTCCTATAATTCACCCCTCCACTTT	CASSPSFEDRSSYNSPLHF
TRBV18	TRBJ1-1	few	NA	TGTGCCAGCTCCCTCGGGGGGGGGATGAACACTGAAGCTTTCTTT	CASSLGGGMNTEAFF
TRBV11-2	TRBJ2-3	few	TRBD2	TGTGCCAGCAGCTTAAACCGGGGGGGCACAGATACGCAGTATTTT	CASSLNRGGTDTQYF
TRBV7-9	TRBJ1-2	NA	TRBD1	TGTGCCAGCAGCCCCTGGGACAGGGCGGCCTATGGCTACACCTTC	CASSPWDRAAYGYTF
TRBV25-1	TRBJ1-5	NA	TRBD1	TGTGCCAGCAGTCCGGGACAGGGGGCCGGGCAGCCCCAGCATTTT	CASSPGQGAGQPQHF
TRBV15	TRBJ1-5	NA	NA	TGTGCCACCAGCAGATCCAATTTGCAGCCCCAGCATTTT	CATSRSNLQPQHF
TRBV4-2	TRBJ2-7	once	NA	TGTGCCAGCAGCCAAGCTTCCTCCTACGAGCAGTACTTC	CASSQASSYEQYF
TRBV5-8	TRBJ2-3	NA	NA	TGTGCCAGCAGGGTAGCAGTTAATACGCAGTATTTT	CASRVAVNTQYF
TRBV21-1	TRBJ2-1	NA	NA	TGTGCCAGCAGCAAAGTGGAGGTGACAGGGGCGATCTACAATGAGCAGTTCTTC	CASSKVEVTGAIYNEQFF
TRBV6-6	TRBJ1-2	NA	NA	TGTGCCAGCCATTACGATCCGCAGGGATCCTACACCTTC	CASHYDPQGSYTF
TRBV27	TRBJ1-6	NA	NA	TGTGCCAGCACCCCCCTTGCAGCAGGGTACTCACCCCTCCACTTT	CASTPLAAGYSPLHF
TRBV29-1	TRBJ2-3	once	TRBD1	TGCAGCGCCGCGACAGGGAGCACAGATACGCAGTATTTT	CSAATGSTDTQYF
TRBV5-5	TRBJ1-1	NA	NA	TGTGCCAGCAGCTCCAGGGTCATCGCCACTGAAGCTTTCTTT	CASSSRVIATEAFF
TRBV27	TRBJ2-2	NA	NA	TGTGCCAGCAGTTGGTCGACGGGCGGGGAGCTGTTTTTT	CASSWSTGGELFF
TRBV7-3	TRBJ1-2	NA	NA	TGTGCCAGCAGCCCAACAGACAGGCGTGGCTACACCTTC	CASSPTDRRGYTF
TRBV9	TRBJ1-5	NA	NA	TGTGTCAGCAATCGGGGGGAAGGTGTCGATCAGCCCCAGCATTTT	CVSNRGEGVDQPQHF
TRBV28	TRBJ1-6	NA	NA	TGTGCCAGCAGAGAACAGGGTTATAATTCACCCCTCCACTTT	CASREQGYNSPLHF
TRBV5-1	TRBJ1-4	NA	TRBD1	TGCGCCAGCAGCTTGGAGCACACAGGGGGAGGTAATGAAAAACTGTTTTTT	CASSLEHTGGGNEKLFF
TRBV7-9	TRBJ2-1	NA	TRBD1	TGTGCCAGCAGCGTCCGACAGGGAAACTACAATGAGCAGTTCTTC	CASSVRQGNYNEQFF
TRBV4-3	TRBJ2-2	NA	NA	TGCGCCAGCAGCCAAGATTTAATGCAGACCGGGGAGCTGTTTTTT	CASSQDLMQTGELFF
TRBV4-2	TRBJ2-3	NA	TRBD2	TGTGCCAGCAGCCAACGGTTAGGGACTAGTCAATCAGATACGCAGTATTTT	CASSQRLGTSQSDTQYF
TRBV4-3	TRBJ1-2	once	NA	TGCGCCAGCAGCCAAGTGGATAGGCAGGCCTACAGGGATGGCTACACCTTC	CASSQVDRQAYRDGYTF
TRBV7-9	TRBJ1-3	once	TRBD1	TGTGCCAGCAGCTTATTTGCGGACAGGGGGCCCGGAAACACCATATATTTT	CASSLFADRGPGNTIYF
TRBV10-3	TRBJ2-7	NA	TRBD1	TGTGCCATCACCGGGACAGGGAGCTCCTACGAGCAGTACTTC	CAITGTGSSYEQYF
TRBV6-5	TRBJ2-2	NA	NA	TGTGCCAGCAGTTACTCCCCCGTAACCGGGGAGCTGTTTTTT	CASSYSPVTGELFF
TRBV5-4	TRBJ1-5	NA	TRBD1	TGTGCCAGCAGCTTGGCGGGACAGGGGGCAAATCAGCCCCAGCATTTT	CASSLAGQGANQPQHF
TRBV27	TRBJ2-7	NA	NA	TGTGCCAGCAGTCCAACAGGGAACGAGCAGTACTTC	CASSPTGNEQYF
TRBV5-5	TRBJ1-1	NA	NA	TGTGCCAGCAGCCATGCGGACAGAACGATCACTGAAGCTTTCTTT	CASSHADRTITEAFF
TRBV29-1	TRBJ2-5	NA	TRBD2	TGCAGCGTGCCCGGACTAGCGGGATCAGAGACCCAGTACTTC	CSVPGLAGSETQYF
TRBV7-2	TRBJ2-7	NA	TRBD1	TGTGCCAGCAGCTTGGACAGGGGCGAGCAGTACTTC	CASSLDRGEQYF
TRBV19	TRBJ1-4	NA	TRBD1	TGTGCCAGTCGACGACAGGGGAGAGATGAAAAACTGTTTTTT	CASRRQGRDEKLFF
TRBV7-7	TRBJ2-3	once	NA	TGTGCTAGCAGCTTGGGGACTTCAACTAGCACAGATACGCAGTATTTT	CASSLGTSTSTDTQYF
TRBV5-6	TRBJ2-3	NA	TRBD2	TGTGCCAGCAGCCTTCAAGCGGGGTACAGTTATTTT	CASSLQAGYSYF
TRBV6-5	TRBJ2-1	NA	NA	TGTGCCAGCAGTTCCCAGGGAGGCGAGAGCAATGAGCAGTTCTTC	CASSSQGGESNEQFF
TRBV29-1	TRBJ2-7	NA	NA	TGCAGCGTTCTCGGAACCTCTAGCGCAAGGGCCTACGAGCAGTACTTC	CSVLGTSSARAYEQYF
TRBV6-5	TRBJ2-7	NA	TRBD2	TGTGCCAGCAGGCCACCGGTAGCGGGGTCTGGAGAGCAGTACTTC	CASRPPVAGSGEQYF
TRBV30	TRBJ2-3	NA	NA	TGTGCCTGGAGTGCCCAGGGAGATACGCAGTATTTT	CAWSAQGDTQYF
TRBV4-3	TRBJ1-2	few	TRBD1	TGCGCCAGCAGCCAAGTAATCAGGGGGGAAAACTATGGCTACACCTTC	CASSQVIRGENYGYTF
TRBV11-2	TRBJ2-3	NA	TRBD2	TGTGCCAGCAGCTTAGATCGGGGGGGGCTAGCGACTTTT	CASSLDRGGLATF
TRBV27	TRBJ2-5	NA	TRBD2	TGTGCCAGCAGTTTATCGACTAGCGGGGGGGAAGAGACCCAGTACTTC	CASSLSTSGGEETQYF
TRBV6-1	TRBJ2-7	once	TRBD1	TGTGCCAGCAGTCGACGGACAGGGGAATACGAGCAGTACTTC	CASSRRTGEYEQYF
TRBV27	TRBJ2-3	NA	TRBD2	TGTGCCAGCAGCCTCGGGACTAGCGGGATCACAGATACGCAGTATTTT	CASSLGTSGITDTQYF
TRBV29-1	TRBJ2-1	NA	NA	TGCAGCGTGGGGGCCAAGAGCTCCTACAATGAGCAGTTCTTC	CSVGAKSSYNEQFF